This TCR beta chain was profiled in a study of blood T cells in healthy people across ages. The CDR3 sequence is 17 residues long. The junction had 3 bases not matched to a gene; V was cut back by 3 bases and J by 0 bases. Germline CDR1 and CDR2: SGHDN and FVKESK. A second PCR, run for roughly 7 to 12 cycles, used a sample-barcoded 5' primer plus a J-beta primer mix. TCRdb reprocessed the 5' RACE reads with MiXCR, giving one entry per CDR3 protein. The table includes over 750,000 distinct CDR3 sequences, 25% detected once. These data are also associated with another study on T cells of mothers and their children.

The rearrangement links TRBV14 to TRBJ1-4, with 11 bases fitting TRBD1. The sequenced sample was blood. The sequence was obtained from a boy aged 10-17 years in good health. The CDR3 reads CASSHPGQGATNEKLFF. CDR3 in DNA: TGTGCCAGCAGCCATCCGGGACAGGGGGCAACTAATGAAAAACTGTTTTTT.